The present T cell receptor (beta chain) was sequenced within a study of T-cell memory formation after mild COVID-19 (dated by TCRdb to the early 2020s). Turning to the overall study: Most TCR sequence clusters were specific to one of the two donors. Longitudinal TCRalpha and TCRbeta repertoire sequencing tracked T-cell clones expanding and contracting after mild COVID-19 in two donors. Two young, previously healthy adult volunteers made up the cohort, one male and one female.

Trimming removed 9 bases from V and 5 bases from J, leaving 11 bases between the germline ends. Its CDR3 holds 11 amino acids, cysteine through phenylalanine. The read is trimmed to its CDR3 DNA, 33 bases read in frame from base 1. Overall study outcomes, separate from this receptor: Balanced CD4/CD8 phenotypes were observed for clones contracting from day 15 to 85, whereas a bias towards CD4+ was observed for a second wave of clones expanding from day 15 to 37. Some responding clones were detected in pre-infection memory, which suggested that pre-existing cross-reactive memory T cells had joined the SARS-CoV-2 response. SARS-CoV-2 specificity of the second-wave clones peaking on day 37 was not confirmed. Contracting CD4+ clones were located mainly in the CM and EM memory subsets, whereas CD8+ clones were found to be enriched in EMRA. Only a couple of mild cases were covered in the study, and larger cohorts including severe cases with pre-infection samples were considered necessary.

Instrument used: Illumina NovaSeq 6000. cDNA libraries for TCRalpha and TCRbeta were prepared by 5'RACE using constant-segment primers, with sample barcodes and unique molecular identifiers added. Trizol reagent was used to extract RNA from every sample. The libraries were amplified in two PCR steps, and the second step added a second sample barcode and Illumina TruSeq adapters. Sequencing of the libraries was done on an Illumina NovaSeq, producing 2 x 150 bp paired-end reads. The authors' analysis ran thus. With migec v1.2.7, reads were demultiplexed and then collapsed into UMI-guided consensus sequences. Using mixcr v2.1.11, UMI consensuses were aligned to TRA and TRB V and J templates and then assembled into clonotypes. Clonotypes were classified as expanded or contracted when called significant by both edgeR and NoisET, with noise models trained on biological replicates. For edgeR calls, the cutoffs were a false discovery rate-adjusted p below 0.01 and a log2 fold-change threshold of 1. As an exploratory analysis of dynamics, PCA with hierarchical clustering was applied to max-normalized trajectories of the 1000 most abundant clonotypes. Separately sequenced CD4+ and CD8+ repertoires were used to assign the CD4 or CD8 phenotype of responding clones. TCRdb redid the processing of the public reads, applying fastp at Q25 and MiXCR, and retained in-frame beta chains. Records with the same CDR3 protein are collapsed into one entry carrying the most frequent genes and DNA. What appears here as the V and J calls and clone size reflects TCRdb's work, not the paper's. This sample holds fewer than 450,000 distinct CDR3 sequences; roughly 26% were observed only once. Around 9% of the sample lies in the top ten.

The sample holds a few counts of this clonotype. This clone's antigen is unknown. Per-base quality was not reported, and no clone a single base away is much larger than it. Ficoll-Paque density gradient centrifugation was used to isolate PBMCs. Sequenced material: PBMCs or a T cell subset sorted from them (not recorded which). This receptor was taken from an adult woman who had mild COVID-19 (a few samples of this study predate the infection). The sample titles of this study are shuffled in the database, so cell type and time point are left out; the donor was told from shared clones. The chain employs TRBV12-3 or TRBV12-4 and TRBJ2-7, with the D gene uncertain. The nucleotide sequence is given as TGTGCCAGTAGTGGGTTGGACGAGCAGTACTTC. Translated, it reads CASSGLDEQYF.